These 11 T cell receptor beta chains were sequenced from one sample in a study of blood T cell repertoires in COVID-19. Only in-frame clones appear in the TCRdb table, and some are missing; sequencing was by immunoSEQ multiplex PCR. Of 390,000 or so clones in the sample, roughly four fifths are singletons; the top ten hold around 5%. Sequenced material: PBMCs or T cells enriched from blood (not recorded which). The receptors originated from a woman aged 50 to 60 who had recovered from COVID-19.

J is TRBJ1-6 and V is TRBV19; 7 bases are shared with TRBD1. Germline V gene data show CDR1 as LNHDA and CDR2 as SQIVND (reference sequence). The ends lost 1 base at V and 1 base at J; junction bases unmatched: 10. The CDR3 has 19 residues. Here the CDR3 reads CASSIAPDRDLSYNSPLHF. The CDR3 region has the DNA TGTGCCAGTAGTATAGCCCCCGACAGGGATTTGTCCTATAATTCACCCCTCCACTTT.

The V call is TRBV15, the J call TRBJ2-3, with 11 bases aligning to TRBD2. Germline lookup yields CDR1 LNHNV and CDR2 YYDKDF (reference sequence). This CDR3 region has 16 residues. Germline trimming cut 1 base from V and 4 bases from J; bases unmatched to any gene: 4. The CDR3 DNA sequence: TGTGCCACCAGCAGAGTGGTACTAGCGGGGGCAGATACGCAGTATTTT. This gives the protein CATSRVVLAGADTQYF.

The J gene is TRBJ2-1, the V gene TRBV27, with 8 bases matching TRBD1. The CDR3 has 18 amino acids. Germline V CDR1 and CDR2: MNHEY, SMNVEV (reference sequence). The V gene end was trimmed by 5 bases and the J gene end by 9 bases; junction bases not matched to a gene: 21. CDR3 nucleotide sequence: TGTGCCAGCAGTCCCATCGGGACAGGACCTAAATCGGCGGGTGAGCAGTTCTTC. Protein sequence: CASSPIGTGPKSAGEQFF.

The V and J genes are TRBV11-3 and TRBJ2-5; 7 bases map to TRBD2. V shed 1 base, J shed 5 bases, and the junction held 7 bases outside the gene matches. The CDR3 covers 15 residues. In germline, CDR1 is SGHNT, CDR2 YENEEA. The DNA of the CDR3 is TGTGCCAGCAGCTTAGGAGCGGGGTCGGCCGAGACCCAGTACTTC. Residues: CASSLGAGSAETQYF.

This chain connects TRBV5-1 to TRBJ2-3; 8 bases agree with TRBD1. With 7 bases clipped from V and 0 bases from J, the junction kept 1 base outside the gene matches. The CDR3 totals 13 residues. The germline V gene encodes CDR1 SGHRS and CDR2 YFSETQ. The CDR3 DNA reads TGCGCCAGCCGGACAGGGAGCACAGATACGCAGTATTTT. It yields the protein CASRTGSTDTQYF.

This clone was detected only a few times. The gene calls are TRBV7-2 and TRBJ2-7; TRBD1 aligns across 9 bases. The germline CDR1 and CDR2 sequences are SGHTA and FQGNSA. With V trimmed by 5 bases and J by 3 bases, 17 bases remained unmatched. The CDR3 is 18 residues long. The CDR3 nucleotides read TGTGCCAGCAGCGACCATTCCGGGGACAGGGCCGGCTTCTACGAGCAGTACTTC. It yields the protein CASSDHSGDRAGFYEQYF.

This clone was detected only once. This chain connects TRBV5-1 to TRBJ2-7; possibly TRBD1 for D (6 bases). The CDR3 totals 14 residues. Germline-derived CDR1 and CDR2 are SGHRS and YFSETQ. Trimming removed 4 bases at V and 3 bases at J, with 14 bases between. CDR3 loop: CASSPQTGIYEQYF. The CDR3 bases are TGCGCCAGCAGCCCCCAGACAGGTATCTACGAGCAGTACTTC. Together with reference TRBV5-1 and TRBJ2-7, the CDR3 gives the full variable domain: KAGVTQTPRYLIKTRGQQVTLSCSPISGHRSVSWYQQTPGQGLQFLFEYFSETQRNKGNFPGRFSGRQFSNSRSEMNVSTLELGDSALYLCASSPQTGIYEQYFGPGTRLTVT.

V is TRBV12-3 or TRBV12-4 and J is TRBJ1-2; D uncertain. Trimming removed 6 bases at V and 0 bases at J, with 8 bases between. This CDR3 spans 13 amino acids. The CDR3: CASSLDANYGYTF. CDR3 nucleotide sequence: TGTGCCAGCAGCCTAGACGCTAACTATGGCTACACCTTC.

The chain employs TRBV7-9 and TRBJ2-7, with D hard to call. The V end lost 3 bases, the J end lost 4 bases, and 10 bases lay between the germline ends. The CDR3 covers 13 residues. Per the germline V gene, CDR1 is SEHNR and CDR2 is FQNEAQ (reference sequence). In DNA, the CDR3 is TGTGCCAGCAGCTTCGACAACCAGTACGAGCAGTACTTC. Translating it yields CASSFDNQYEQYF.

This chain joins TRBV9 and TRBJ2-7; 7 bases are a match to TRBD2. Germline V lookup: CDR1 SGDLS, CDR2 YYNGEE. The V and J ends lost 2 bases and 0 bases, in that order; junction bases with no gene match: 5. CDR3 size: 15 residues. The CDR3 reads CASSVWEGSSYEQYF. For the CDR3, the DNA is TGTGCCAGCAGCGTGTGGGAGGGAAGCTCCTACGAGCAGTACTTC.

This clone was detected only a few times. The chain links TRBV19 to TRBJ1-5, with 8 positions matching TRBD1. The germline gives CDR1 LNHDA, CDR2 SQIVND (reference sequence). After removal of 3 bases from V and 8 bases from J, the junction contained 9 bases not matched to a gene. The CDR3 is 15 amino acids. As DNA, the CDR3 is TGTGCCAGTAGTATCGGGGAAACAGGGGGGAAGCCCCAGCATTTT. It yields the protein CASSIGETGGKPQHF.